This TCR beta chain was sequenced in a study of blood T cell repertoires in COVID-19. The protocol was immunoSEQ multiplex PCR, while the TCRdb copy is restricted to in-frame clones and leaves out a portion. The sample records some 190,000 clones, 82% being singletons. V was clipped by 3 bases and J by 5 bases, with 11 bases between them. The germline V gene encodes CDR1 MDHEN and CDR2 SYDVKM. The CDR3 is 15 residues long. V gene TRBV28 combines with J gene TRBJ1-6; D is undetermined. Source material: peripheral blood. This TCR was recovered from a woman aged 60-75 years with COVID-19, enrolled during active disease. DNA of the CDR3: TGTGCCAGCAGTTTGAGAATCACCAATAATTCACCCCTCCACTTT. This gives the protein CASSLRITNNSPLHF.